These T cell receptor beta chains were read from a single sample in a study of Tregs in tolerant kidney transplant recipients. Their antigens are not known. Assay: immunoSEQ multiplex PCR; the TCRdb copy retains only in-frame clones and omits some. This table holds approximately 45,000 clones, about 95% found once. Sequencing was performed on Tregs from blood cultured with allogeneic cells. The receptors derive from a human donor in good health. Each CDR3 is given with its conserved first and last residue. D genes are given only for firm matches. The size entry is marked missing in some rows and otherwise reads once, few, many or a size class.

TRBD2 | . | TRBJ2-7 | TRBV6-5 | TGTGCCAGCAGTTACGATGCGGGACTAGCGTTCTACGAGCAGTACTTC | CASSYDAGLAFYEQYF
TRBD2 | . | TRBJ2-2 | TRBV9 | TGTGCCAGCAGCGTAGTCCCTAGCGGGAGGGCCGGGGAGCTGTTTTTT | CASSVVPSGRAGELFF
. | once | TRBJ2-3 | TRBV6-6 | TGTGCCAGCACCCCCATCGGCAGTACAGATACGCAGTATTTT | CASTPIGSTDTQYF
TRBD1 | . | TRBJ2-2 | TRBV6-5 | TGTGCCAGCAGTTATCAGGGGGCAGTTATCACCGGGGAGCTGTTTTTT | CASSYQGAVITGELFF
. | . | TRBJ2-3 | TRBV2 | TGTGCCAGCAGTTTATGGGACGGTGGCACAGATACGCAGTATTTT | CASSLWDGGTDTQYF
TRBD2 | . | TRBJ2-1 | TRBV5-5 | TGTGCCAGCAGCTTGGTGGCTAGCGGGAGTAGTAATGAGCAGTTCTTC | CASSLVASGSSNEQFF
TRBD1 | . | TRBJ2-3 | TRBV5-1 | TGCGCCAGCAGCCAGACAGGGGGCACAGATACGCAGTATTTT | CASSQTGGTDTQYF
. | . | TRBJ1-2 | TRBV6-5 | TGTGCCAGCAGTTACGGCGGGGGCGGGACATATGGCTACACCTTC | CASSYGGGGTYGYTF
. | . | TRBJ2-3 | TRBV29-1 | TGCAGCGTTGGACAGACCCGGAGGGATCGGACAGATACGCAGTATTTT | CSVGQTRRDRTDTQYF
. | . | TRBJ2-2 | TRBV6-5 | TGTGCCAGCAGTTACTCGCCAGGGGTAGGCGGGGAGCTGTTTTTT | CASSYSPGVGGELFF
. | . | TRBJ2-5 | TRBV29-1 | TGCAGCGCTACAGAAGGGGTAGAGACCCAGTACTTC | CSATEGVETQYF
. | . | TRBJ2-5 | TRBV5-1 | TGCGCCAGCAGCTTGGTTGTCAGAGGACAAGAGACCCAGTACTTC | CASSLVVRGQETQYF
TRBD1 | . | TRBJ2-2 | TRBV15 | TGTGCCACCAGCAGACAGACAGGGGGCTATGGGGAGCTGTTTTTT | CATSRQTGGYGELFF
TRBD1 | . | TRBJ1-5 | TRBV6-5 | TGTGCCAGCAGCAGGGGACAGGGCGGTCAGCCCCAGCATTTT | CASSRGQGGQPQHF
TRBD1 | few | TRBJ1-4 | TRBV23-1 | TGCGCCAGCCCCCTTTCGGGGACAGGGGTTGAAAAACTGTTTTTT | CASPLSGTGVEKLFF
. | . | TRBJ1-2 | TRBV5-6 | TGTGCCAGCAGCTTGGTGGGCAGGGTCGGCTATGGCTACACCTTC | CASSLVGRVGYGYTF
TRBD1 | . | TRBJ1-5 | TRBV6-1 | TGTGCCAGCATTACAGGGGGCCGGAGCAATCAGCCCCAGCATTTT | CASITGGRSNQPQHF
. | . | TRBJ1-3 | TRBV4-1 | TGCGCCAGCAGCCAGTCGGGGGTTCTTAGCTCTGGAAACACCATATATTTT | CASSQSGVLSSGNTIYF
TRBD2 | . | TRBJ2-7 | TRBV6-6 | TGTGCCAGCGAGGGAGGGGCTAGCGGGAGTCTCTACGAGCAGTACTTC | CASEGGASGSLYEQYF
TRBD1 | . | TRBJ1-4 | TRBV30 | TGTGCCTGGAGTACCGGAGCCGGGACAGGGGCTGAAAAACTGTTTTTT | CAWSTGAGTGAEKLFF
TRBD2 | . | TRBJ2-7 | TRBV7-2 | TGTGCCAGCAGCGTAACTAGCGGATACTACGAGCAGTACTTC | CASSVTSGYYEQYF
. | . | TRBJ2-1 | TRBV5-1 | TGCGCCAGCAGCCCCGGTGGCCCCAATGAGCAGTTCTTC | CASSPGGPNEQFF
. | . | TRBJ2-3 | TRBV10-3 | TGTGCCATCAGTCTCCGTCACACCGGGACCAGCACAGATACGCAGTATTTT | CAISLRHTGTSTDTQYF